These 22 T cell receptor beta chains share one sample of origin, sequenced in a study of blood T cells in healthy people across ages. It was with a sample-barcoded 5' primer and a J-beta primer mix that a second PCR of roughly 6 to 11 cycles was run. Each CDR3 protein is one row after TCRdb ran MiXCR on the 5' RACE reads. The data contain about 750,000 distinct CDR3 sequences, roughly 50% of them seen just once; the ten biggest clones take up about two fifths. The sample comprised blood. The receptors originated from a man aged 80 or over in good health.

In this sample, this clonotype turned up a few times. J is TRBJ2-3 and V is TRBV9, with 7 positions matching TRBD2. The V and J ends lost 0 bases and 3 bases, in that order; junction bases with no gene match: 1. Germline lookup yields CDR1 SGDLS and CDR2 YYNGEE. The CDR3 runs to 14 residues. This CDR3 is CASSVELATDTQYF. CDR3 sequence (DNA): TGTGCCAGCAGCGTAGAACTAGCGACAGATACGCAGTATTTT.

This chain joins TRBV2 and TRBJ2-3, with 8 bases fitting TRBD2. The CDR3 length is 15 residues. CDR1 and CDR2 from the germline V gene are SNHLY and FYNNEI. V shed 0 bases, J shed 14 bases, and the junction held 13 bases outside the gene matches. The CDR3 region is CASSEALRGGRDAYF. The CDR3 coding sequence is TGTGCCAGCAGTGAAGCGCTTCGGGGGGGCAGAGACGCGTATTTT.

In its sample, this clonotype was seen a few times. This chain connects TRBV24-1 to TRBJ2-4, with TRBD2 as a possible D gene (6 bases). V dropped 5 bases and J dropped 4 bases, with 14 bases sitting between them. Germline CDR1 and CDR2: KGHDR and SFDVKD. The CDR3 spans 15 residues. DNA of the CDR3: TGTGCCACCAGTGGGGCGGCGGGAACGAAAAACATTCAGTACTTC. It specifies CATSGAAGTKNIQYF.

Points on this clonotype: At one of its ends the junction is not consistent with the germline gene, which may arise from a read error. The gene calls are TRBV28 and TRBJ1-5; 7 bases fit TRBD1. The CDR3 extends over 14 amino acids. Germline lookup yields CDR1 MDHEN and CDR2 SYDVKM. The CDR3 region has the DNA TGTGCCAGCAGCCAGGGGGGTAGCAATCAGCACCAGCATTTT. It encodes CASSQGGSNQHQHF.

This clonotype occurred a few times. V is TRBV6-6 and J is TRBJ2-5; D perhaps matches TRBD1 (6 bases). The germline V and J ends were trimmed by 6 bases and 0 bases, with 14 bases remaining between them. This CDR3 contains 15 residues. CDR1 and CDR2 from the germline V gene are MNHNY and SVGAGI (reference sequence). The CDR3 region has the DNA TGTGCCAGCAGGGGGCTACAGGGAAACCAAGAGACCCAGTACTTC. Its translation is CASRGLQGNQETQYF.

This sequence joins TRBV29-1 and TRBJ1-1, with 8 bases lining up with TRBD1. Germline values: CDR1 SQVTM, CDR2 ANQGSEA. The length of the CDR3 is 11 residues. Trimming removed 7 bases from V and 5 bases from J; junction bases left unmatched: 3. CDR3 region: CSGTGSTEAFF. As DNA, the CDR3 is TGCAGCGGGACAGGGTCTACTGAAGCTTTCTTT.

This chain connects TRBV5-6 to TRBJ2-5, with 10 positions matching TRBD2. Germline values: CDR1 SGHDT, CDR2 YYEEEE. With V trimmed by 3 bases and J by 11 bases, 16 bases remained unmatched. The CDR3 is 16 amino acids. Here the CDR3 DNA reads TGTGCCAGCAGCTGGCAAGCGGGAGGGCCCAGCAATGAGCAGTACTTC. It specifies CASSWQAGGPSNEQYF.

The chain links TRBV2 to TRBJ2-7; 7 nucleotides agree with TRBD1. Germline CDR1 SNHLY, CDR2 FYNNEI. J was trimmed by 4 bases and V by 6 bases; bases with no gene match: 12. This CDR3 has 15 residues. The CDR3 DNA sequence: TGTGCCAGCAGGGCGACAGGGACCTCAACGTACGAGCAGTACTTC. This codes for CASRATGTSTYEQYF.

A few counts support this clonotype. This chain uses TRBV9 with TRBJ2-7; D is undetermined. This CDR3 spans 14 amino acids. Trimming cost V 0 bases and J 2 bases, with 9 bases left between them. Germline V gene lookup returns CDR1 SGDLS and CDR2 YYNGEE. The CDR3 bases are TGTGCCAGCAGCGTAGTCCCAACGGCCTACGAGCAGTACTTC. Residues: CASSVVPTAYEQYF.

This chain links TRBV7-2 with TRBJ2-3, with 8 bases that match TRBD2. The V gene's germline CDR1 is SGHTA and CDR2 FQGNSA. The CDR3 consists of 15 residues. The V segment lost 1 base and the J segment 2 bases; nucleotides outside the gene matches: 2. This CDR3 reads CASSLETSATDTQYF. The CDR3 nucleotides are TGTGCCAGCAGCTTAGAGACTAGCGCCACAGATACGCAGTATTTT.

V usage is TRBV6-1 and J usage is TRBJ2-7; tentatively, D is TRBD2 (6 bases). The CDR3 spans 16 residues. Trimming stripped 0 bases from V and 2 bases from J, with 14 bases between. Germline CDR1 and CDR2: MNHNS and SASEGT. The CDR3, as DNA: TGTGCCAGCAGTGAAGCTGCGGGGAGATCCCCCTACGAGCAGTACTTC. Its translation: CASSEAAGRSPYEQYF.

V usage is TRBV6-5 and J usage is TRBJ2-5; tentatively, D is TRBD2 (5 bases). The J call is doubtful: the DNA matches TRBJ2-7 better. CDR3 size: 15 residues. Germline loops: CDR1 MNHEY, CDR2 SVGAGI. CDR3 sequence: CASSPRVAIPYEQYF. The CDR3 nucleotides read TGTGCCAGCAGCCCGAGGGTCGCGATCCCCTACGAGCAGTACTTC.

V gene TRBV2 combines with J gene TRBJ2-6, with TRBD1 matching 7 bases. In germline, CDR1 is SNHLY, CDR2 FYNNEI. The CDR3 length is 18 residues. The ends lost 7 bases at V and 0 bases at J; junction bases unmatched: 12. CDR3 nucleotides: TGTGCCAGCACCCAGACGGGACAGCTGCTCTCTGGGGCCAACGTCCTGACTTTC. Translating gives CASTQTGQLLSGANVLTF.

This clonotype has more than one count but fewer than ten. This rearrangement joins TRBV20-1 to TRBJ1-1, with 8 bases identical to TRBD1. The CDR3 contains 14 residues. Trimming cost V 3 bases and J 2 bases; bases outside gene matches: 5. From germline, CDR1 is DFQATT and CDR2 SNEGSKA (reference sequence). The CDR3 loop reads CSASGDRPNTEAFF. CDR3 in DNA: TGCAGTGCTAGCGGGGACAGGCCCAACACTGAAGCTTTCTTT.

This clonotype was picked up many times. The chain has TRBV25-1 and TRBJ2-5; D is unclear. Trimming took 6 bases from V and 5 from J, leaving 4 bases between them. CDR3 length equals 10 residues. CDR1 and CDR2 from the germline V gene are MGHDK and SYGVNS. CDR3 DNA: TGTGCCAGCAGGCTGGAGACCCAGTACTTC. Its protein product is CASRLETQYF.

The V gene is TRBV6-2 or TRBV6-3, the J gene TRBJ2-3, with TRBD2 matching 7 bases. Germline V CDR1 and CDR2: MNHEY, SVGEGT. The CDR3 is made up of 17 amino acids. The V segment lost 0 bases and the J segment 14 bases; nucleotides outside the gene matches: 20. CDR3 DNA sequence: TGTGCCAGCAGTTACTCGAGTTCTCTAGCGGAGCTCAGATACGCGTATTTT. It yields the protein CASSYSSSLAELRYAYF.

This clonotype was recorded at least ten times. V usage is TRBV7-2 and J usage is TRBJ2-7; the match to TRBD2 covers 12 bases. The CDR3 consists of 16 residues. The junction had 8 bases not matched to a gene; V was cut back by 1 base and J by 7 bases. Germline CDR1 SGHTA, CDR2 FQGNSA. The CDR3 spells CASSLVRLAGAGEQYF. The CDR3 bases are TGTGCCAGCAGCTTAGTTAGACTAGCGGGAGCTGGAGAGCAGTACTTC.

The chain employs TRBV20-1 and TRBJ1-2, with D possibly matching TRBD1 (5 bases). Germline V CDR1 and CDR2: DFQATT, SNEGSKA (reference sequence). Trimming left V 7 bases short and J 5 bases short, with 14 bases between. The CDR3 has 12 residues. The CDR3 loop is CSVMAGLYGYTF. The CDR3 nucleotides read TGCAGTGTCATGGCAGGGTTGTATGGCTACACCTTC.

The genes are TRBV7-9 and TRBJ2-5; D remains ambiguous. Germline-derived CDR1 and CDR2 are SEHNR and FQNEAQ (reference sequence). Trimming pared 2 bases from V and 11 bases from J, leaving 18 bases between. The CDR3 contains 14 residues. The CDR3: CASSLPTPGVEQYF. Here the CDR3 DNA reads TGTGCCAGCAGCTTACCCACCCCTGGAGTAGAGCAGTACTTC.

This rearrangement joins TRBV20-1 to TRBJ2-1; no reliable D call. The CDR3 is 14 residues long. Deletions cut 1 base from V and 5 bases from J, with 12 bases between. Per germline, CDR1 DFQATT and CDR2 SNEGSKA (reference sequence). The CDR3 DNA reads TGCAGTGCTAGAGCACAGAAGATCAACAATGAGCAGTTCTTC. It translates to CSARAQKINNEQFF.

This clonotype has just a few counts. V is TRBV7-8 and J is TRBJ2-7; D might be TRBD2 (6 bases). Germline V gene data show CDR1 as SGHVS and CDR2 as FQNEAQ. Trimming stripped 1 base from V and 0 bases from J, with 16 bases between. The CDR3 is 17 residues long. This chain's CDR3 is CASSLVGSGFSSYEQYF. CDR3 bases: TGTGCCAGCAGCTTAGTTGGCAGCGGGTTCAGCTCCTACGAGCAGTACTTC.

The V and J genes are TRBV5-1 and TRBJ2-1, with 10 nucleotides matching TRBD2. With V trimmed by 6 bases and J by 8 bases, 5 bases remained unmatched. The V gene's germline CDR1 is SGHRS and CDR2 YFSETQ. The CDR3 extends over 13 amino acids. In DNA, the CDR3 is TGCGCCAGCACTAGCGGGAGATTGGATGAGCAGTTCTTC. As protein: CASTSGRLDEQFF.